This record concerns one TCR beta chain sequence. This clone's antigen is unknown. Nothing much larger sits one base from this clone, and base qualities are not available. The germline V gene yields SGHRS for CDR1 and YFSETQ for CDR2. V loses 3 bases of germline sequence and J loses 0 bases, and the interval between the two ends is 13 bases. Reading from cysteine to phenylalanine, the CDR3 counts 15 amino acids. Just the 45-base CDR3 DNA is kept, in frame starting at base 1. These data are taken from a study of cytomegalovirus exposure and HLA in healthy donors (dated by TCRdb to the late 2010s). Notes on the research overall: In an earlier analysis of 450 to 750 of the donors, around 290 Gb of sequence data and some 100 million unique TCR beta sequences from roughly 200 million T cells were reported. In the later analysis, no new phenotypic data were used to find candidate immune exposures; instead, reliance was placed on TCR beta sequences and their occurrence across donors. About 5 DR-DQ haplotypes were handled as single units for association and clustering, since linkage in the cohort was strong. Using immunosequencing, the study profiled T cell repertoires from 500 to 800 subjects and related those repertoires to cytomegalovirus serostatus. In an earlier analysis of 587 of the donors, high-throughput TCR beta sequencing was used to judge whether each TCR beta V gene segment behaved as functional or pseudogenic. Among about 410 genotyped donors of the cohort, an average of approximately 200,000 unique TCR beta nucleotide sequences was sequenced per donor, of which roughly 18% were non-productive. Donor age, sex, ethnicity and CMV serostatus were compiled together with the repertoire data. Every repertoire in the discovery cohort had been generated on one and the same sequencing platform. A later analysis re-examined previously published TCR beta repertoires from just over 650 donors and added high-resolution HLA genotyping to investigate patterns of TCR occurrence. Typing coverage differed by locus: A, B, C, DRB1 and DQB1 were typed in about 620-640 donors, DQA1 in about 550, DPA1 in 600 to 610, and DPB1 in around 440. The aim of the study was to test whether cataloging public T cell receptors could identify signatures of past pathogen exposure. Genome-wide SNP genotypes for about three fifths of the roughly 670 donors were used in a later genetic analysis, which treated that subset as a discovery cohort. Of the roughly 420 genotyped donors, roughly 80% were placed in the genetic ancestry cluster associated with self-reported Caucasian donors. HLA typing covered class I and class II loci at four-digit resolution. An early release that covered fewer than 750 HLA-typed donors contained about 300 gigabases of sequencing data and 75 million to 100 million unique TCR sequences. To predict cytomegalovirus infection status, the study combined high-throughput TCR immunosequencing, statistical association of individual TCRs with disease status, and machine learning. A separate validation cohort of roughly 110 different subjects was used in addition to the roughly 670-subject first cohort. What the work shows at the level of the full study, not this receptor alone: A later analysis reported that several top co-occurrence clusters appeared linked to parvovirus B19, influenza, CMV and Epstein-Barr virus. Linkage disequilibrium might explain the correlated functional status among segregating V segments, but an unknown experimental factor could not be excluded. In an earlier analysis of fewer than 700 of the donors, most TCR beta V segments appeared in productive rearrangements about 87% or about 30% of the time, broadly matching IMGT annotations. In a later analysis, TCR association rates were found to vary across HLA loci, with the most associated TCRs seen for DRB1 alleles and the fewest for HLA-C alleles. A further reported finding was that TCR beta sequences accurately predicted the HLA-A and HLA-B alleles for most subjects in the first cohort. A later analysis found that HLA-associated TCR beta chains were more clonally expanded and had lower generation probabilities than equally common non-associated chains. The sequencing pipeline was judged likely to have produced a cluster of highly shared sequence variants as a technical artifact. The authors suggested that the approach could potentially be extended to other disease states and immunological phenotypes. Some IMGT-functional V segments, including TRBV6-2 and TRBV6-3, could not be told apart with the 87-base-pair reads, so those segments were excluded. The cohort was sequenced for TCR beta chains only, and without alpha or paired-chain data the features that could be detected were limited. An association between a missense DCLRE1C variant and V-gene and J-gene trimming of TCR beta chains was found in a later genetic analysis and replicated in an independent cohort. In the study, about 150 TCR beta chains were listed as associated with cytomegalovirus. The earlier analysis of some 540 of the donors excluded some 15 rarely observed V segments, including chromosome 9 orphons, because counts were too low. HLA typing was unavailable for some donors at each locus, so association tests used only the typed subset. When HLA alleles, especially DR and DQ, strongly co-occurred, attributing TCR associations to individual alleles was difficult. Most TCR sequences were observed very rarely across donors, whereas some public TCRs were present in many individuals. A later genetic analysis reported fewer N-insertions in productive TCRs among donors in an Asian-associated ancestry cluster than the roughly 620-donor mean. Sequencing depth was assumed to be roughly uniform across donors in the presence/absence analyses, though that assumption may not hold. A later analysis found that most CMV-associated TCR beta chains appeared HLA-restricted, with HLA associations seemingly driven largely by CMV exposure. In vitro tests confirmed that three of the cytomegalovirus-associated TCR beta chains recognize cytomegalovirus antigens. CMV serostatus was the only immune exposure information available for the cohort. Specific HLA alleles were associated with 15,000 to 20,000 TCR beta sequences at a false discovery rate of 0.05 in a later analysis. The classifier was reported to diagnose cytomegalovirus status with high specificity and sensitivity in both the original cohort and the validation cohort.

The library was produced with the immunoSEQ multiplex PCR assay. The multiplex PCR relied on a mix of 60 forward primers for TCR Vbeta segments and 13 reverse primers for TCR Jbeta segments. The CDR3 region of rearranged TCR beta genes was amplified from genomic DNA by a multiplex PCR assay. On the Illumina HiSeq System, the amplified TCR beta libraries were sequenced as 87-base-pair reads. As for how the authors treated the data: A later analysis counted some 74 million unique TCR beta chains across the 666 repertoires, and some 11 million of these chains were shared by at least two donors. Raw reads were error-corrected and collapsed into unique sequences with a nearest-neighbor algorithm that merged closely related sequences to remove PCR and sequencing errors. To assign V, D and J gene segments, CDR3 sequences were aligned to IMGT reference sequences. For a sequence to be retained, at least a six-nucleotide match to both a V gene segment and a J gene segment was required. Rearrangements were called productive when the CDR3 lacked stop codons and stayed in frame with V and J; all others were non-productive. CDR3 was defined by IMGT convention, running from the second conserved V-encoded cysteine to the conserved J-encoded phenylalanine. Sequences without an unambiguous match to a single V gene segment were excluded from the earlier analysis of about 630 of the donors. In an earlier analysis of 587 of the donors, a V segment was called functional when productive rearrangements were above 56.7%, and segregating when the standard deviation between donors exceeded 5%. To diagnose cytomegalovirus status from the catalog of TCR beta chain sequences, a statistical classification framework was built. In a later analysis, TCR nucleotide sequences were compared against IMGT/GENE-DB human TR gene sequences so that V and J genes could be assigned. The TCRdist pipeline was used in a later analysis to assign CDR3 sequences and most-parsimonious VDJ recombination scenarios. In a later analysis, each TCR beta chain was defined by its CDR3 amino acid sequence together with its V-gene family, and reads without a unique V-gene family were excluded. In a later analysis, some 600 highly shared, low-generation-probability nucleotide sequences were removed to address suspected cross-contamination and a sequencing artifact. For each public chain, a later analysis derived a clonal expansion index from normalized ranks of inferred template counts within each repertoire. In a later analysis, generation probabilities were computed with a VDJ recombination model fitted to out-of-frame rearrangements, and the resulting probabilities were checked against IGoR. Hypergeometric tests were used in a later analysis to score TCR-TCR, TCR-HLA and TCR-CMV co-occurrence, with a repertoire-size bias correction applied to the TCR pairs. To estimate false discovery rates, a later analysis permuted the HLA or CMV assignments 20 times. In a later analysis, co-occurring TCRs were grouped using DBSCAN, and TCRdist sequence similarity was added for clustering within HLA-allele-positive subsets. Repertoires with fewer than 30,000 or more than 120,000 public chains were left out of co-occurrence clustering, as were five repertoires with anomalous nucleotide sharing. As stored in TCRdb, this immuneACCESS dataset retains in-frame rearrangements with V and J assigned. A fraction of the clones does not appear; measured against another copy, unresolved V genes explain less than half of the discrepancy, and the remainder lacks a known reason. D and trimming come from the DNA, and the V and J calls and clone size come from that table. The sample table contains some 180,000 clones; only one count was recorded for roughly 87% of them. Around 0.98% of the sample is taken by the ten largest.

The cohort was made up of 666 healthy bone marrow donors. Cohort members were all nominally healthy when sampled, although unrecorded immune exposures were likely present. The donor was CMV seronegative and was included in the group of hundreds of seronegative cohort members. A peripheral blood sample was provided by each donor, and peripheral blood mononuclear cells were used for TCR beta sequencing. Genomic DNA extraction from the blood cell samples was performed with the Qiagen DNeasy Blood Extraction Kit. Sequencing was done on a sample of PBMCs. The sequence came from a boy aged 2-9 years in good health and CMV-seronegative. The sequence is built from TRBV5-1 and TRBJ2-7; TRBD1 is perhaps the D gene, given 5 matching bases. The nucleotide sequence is TGCGCCAGCAGCTCTACAGGCCTCCGCTCCTACGAGCAGTACTTC. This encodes CASSSTGLRSYEQYF. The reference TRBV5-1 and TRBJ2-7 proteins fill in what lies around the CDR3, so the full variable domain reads KAGVTQTPRYLIKTRGQQVTLSCSPISGHRSVSWYQQTPGQGLQFLFEYFSETQRNKGNFPGRFSGRQFSNSRSEMNVSTLELGDSALYLCASSSTGLRSYEQYFGPGTRLTVT.